The rows below give T cell receptor beta chains drawn from one sample of a study of HIV-infected children after antiretroviral therapy interruption. TCRdb itself ran the 3' RACE reads through MiXCR, one entry per CDR3 protein. Of some 40,000 distinct CDR3 sequences listed, approximately 7% were seen once; the top ten hold approximately 0.9%. The sample in question was CD45RA+ CD4+ T cells from PBMCs, pooled from several time points, obtained from a donor given antiretroviral therapy, either interrupted or continuous. These receptors were collected from a pool of human donors with HIV. The conserved cysteine and the conserved F or W are not part of the CDR3 here. A D gene is named only where the DNA matches it firmly.

v_call	d_call	cdr3_aa
TRBV11-2	.	ASSLELAIADTQY
TRBV7-2	.	ASSLGQIKDGKLF
TRBV5-1	.	ASSFADYTGELF
TRBV4-2	.	ASSQTRGPGSTDTQY
TRBV20-1	.	SARLGTLNTEAF
TRBV6-5	.	ASSYSWEGEAF
TRBV5-1	TRBD2	ASSISGSPVEQY
TRBV6-2/TRBV6-3	.	ASSYGPWEAVLFTQY
TRBV5-1	.	ASSLAENTEAF
TRBV2	TRBD1	ARTGQGAVNYGYT
TRBV12-3/TRBV12-4	TRBD2	ASSFFRAGGLLRIGELF
TRBV10-2	TRBD1	ASLTRDRAYNEQF
TRBV24-1	.	ATSDPPLGEQF
TRBV7-9	TRBD1	ASSLGALQGKLPDEQY
TRBV5-1	.	ASSLVGVSTGELF
TRBV12-3/TRBV12-4	.	ASSLNRDANT
TRBV4-1	.	ASSQVVRGQRVGNTIY
TRBV20-1	TRBD1	SANRGVNQPQH
TRBV12-3/TRBV12-4	.	ASSFKLSVNTSGNTIY
TRBV27	.	ASNRDPEYNEQF
TRBV24-1	.	ATSDVKQGGNEQF
TRBV7-2	TRBD2	ASSFAGGPNIQY
TRBV3-1	.	ASSLFVEGSYEQY
TRBV12-1	.	ASSFGYGYEQY
TRBV18	TRBD1	ASSRDRAYNEQF
TRBV14	TRBD1	ASSQLDRVASPLH
TRBV28	TRBD2	ASSLDPSPTSGEQY
TRBV10-3	.	ASGDAQGNYAEQF
TRBV6-5	TRBD1	ASNRDRGSYEQY
TRBV2	.	ASSLPGESAETLY
TRBV5-6	TRBD1	ASRRGQGAVSGANVLT
TRBV6-1	TRBD1	ASSRDRGPYNEQF
TRBV19	.	ASSTHIGPRGHQPQH
TRBV7-2	TRBD2	ASSGLGSGASYEQY
TRBV6-5	TRBD2	ASSYSREGRSYNEQF
TRBV12-3/TRBV12-4	.	ASSTYTDTQY
TRBV20-1	TRBD2	SATPRGVGYEQY
TRBV11-2	TRBD1	ASSLTGDNSPLH
TRBV7-6	TRBD1	ASSRAGQANSYEQY
TRBV12-5	.	ASGFSNTGELF
TRBV12-3/TRBV12-4	.	ASSHPGTSETQY
TRBV3-1	.	ASSPGPPSYGYT
TRBV29-1	.	SSARNTEAF
TRBV6-2/TRBV6-3	TRBD2	ASSLWTSGGSSYNEQF
TRBV11-1	.	ASSLASLARKGNEQF
TRBV7-2	.	ASSTRGRGRTDTQY
TRBV10-3	.	ASSDVGASQNTLY
TRBV28	.	ASSFRRARSGNTIY
TRBV20-1	.	SARDLSNEQF
TRBV29-1	.	SVRGGGLDGLSSYEQY
TRBV6-5	.	ASSRGRDRSSPLH
TRBV20-1	TRBD2	SAGVAGGITDTQY